Listed here is a single T cell receptor beta chain. This entry belongs to a study of shared clonotypes between healthy human individuals. Naive CD8 cells lacked CD45RO and underwent positive selection for CCR7, leaving out terminally differentiated effector memory CD45RA+ cells. Clones were sequenced by immunoSEQ multiplex PCR, and TCRdb holds only the in-frame ones, with some missing. The sample consists of 700,000 to 950,000 clones, 95% to 97% of them appearing once. This CDR3 has 17 amino acids. Germline CDR1 and CDR2: LGHNA and YSLEER. Losses at the gene ends were 0 bases for V and 6 bases for J; bases not matched to a gene: 11.

Sequencing was done on a sample of naive CD8+ T cells sorted from blood. The genes are TRBV4-3 and TRBJ2-7, with 10 bases that match TRBD2. The source of this sequence is a man between 25 and 39 years old in good health. CDR3 amino acids: CASSQDYRLAGAIEQYF. CDR3 nucleotides: TGCGCCAGCAGCCAAGATTATCGCCTAGCGGGAGCCATCGAGCAGTACTTC.